These 8 T cell receptor beta chains were sequenced from one sample in a study of T cell responses to AZD1222 COVID-19 vaccine. Clones were read by immunoSEQ multiplex PCR, and TCRdb kept only the in-frame ones, dropping some. The data hold roughly 150,000 clones, with just over 90% observed a single time. The source was peripheral blood, collected on day 0 of AZD1222 vaccination. The receptors derive from an adult in good health.

This clone was seen a single time. This chain links TRBV28 with TRBJ1-1; 9 bases match TRBD1. Germline V gene lookup returns CDR1 MDHEN and CDR2 SYDVKM. CDR3 length: 14 residues. Trimming cost V 7 bases and J 6 bases; bases outside gene matches: 9. The CDR3: CASTGTGTFAEAFF. The CDR3 DNA reads as TGTGCCAGCACGGGGACAGGGACCTTCGCTGAAGCTTTCTTT. Looking up the rest from reference TRBV28 and TRBJ1-1 gives the full variable domain: DVKVTQSSRYLVKRTGEKVFLECVQDMDHENMFWYRQDPGLGLRLIYFSYDVKMKEKGDIPEGYSVSREKKERFSLILESASTNQTSMYLCASTGTGTFAEAFFGQGTRLTVV.

This clone was found many times. This chain connects TRBV3-1 (or the pseudogene TRBV3-2) to TRBJ1-4; no clear D gene. There are 19 residues in the CDR3. The V gene lost 0 bases and the J gene lost 7 bases, with 24 bases spanning the gap. Germline CDR1 is LGHDT and CDR2 is YNNKEL (reference sequence). CDR3 protein: CASSQEAFPLTALGEKLFF. In nucleotides, the CDR3 is TGTGCCAGCAGCCAAGAAGCTTTCCCTCTTACCGCCCTCGGTGAAAAACTGTTTTTT.

The chain has TRBV28 and TRBJ1-5; D perhaps matches TRBD1 (5 bases). Between the trimmed V and J ends, which lost 2 bases and 7 bases, there was a span of 15 bases. Looked up from germline, CDR1 is MDHEN and CDR2 is SYDVKM. The CDR3 consists of 15 residues. CDR3 amino acids: CASSLGTWEGQPQHF. CDR3 DNA sequence: TGTGCCAGCAGTTTAGGGACCTGGGAGGGGCAGCCCCAGCATTTT. Full variable domain (missing parts from reference TRBV28 and TRBJ1-5): DVKVTQSSRYLVKRTGEKVFLECVQDMDHENMFWYRQDPGLGLRLIYFSYDVKMKEKGDIPEGYSVSREKKERFSLILESASTNQTSMYLCASSLGTWEGQPQHFGDGTRLSIL.

The chain uses TRBV18 and TRBJ2-7, with a tentative D call TRBD2 (5 bases). The V end lost 3 bases, the J end lost 0 bases, and 9 bases lay between the germline ends. In germline, CDR1 is KGHSH, CDR2 LQKENI. The CDR3 sequence is 14 residues long. Here the CDR3 reads CASSPSSSSYEQYF. CDR3 nucleotide sequence: TGTGCCAGCTCACCTTCTAGCTCCTCCTACGAGCAGTACTTC.

V is TRBV15 and J is TRBJ2-1, with a weak D call TRBD1 (5 bases). The CDR3 totals 15 residues. Germline V CDR1 and CDR2: LNHNV, YYDKDF (reference sequence). Trimming removed 4 bases from V and 2 bases from J, with 12 bases in between. CDR3 DNA: TGTGCCACCAGCATAGGGCAGGGCACCTACAATGAGCAGTTCTTC. Protein sequence: CATSIGQGTYNEQFF.

The chain carries TRBV11-2 and TRBJ2-3, with D perhaps TRBD2 (6 bases). With 4 bases removed from V and 1 base from J, the gap between germline ends came to 12 bases. The CDR3 has 15 amino acids. From germline, CDR1 is SGHAT and CDR2 FQNNGV. In nucleotides, the CDR3 is TGTGCCAGCAGCTCGCTAGCGAAAGGCACAGATACGCAGTATTTT. Translating it yields CASSSLAKGTDTQYF. The full variable domain, in which reference TRBV11-2 and TRBJ2-3 provide the parts outside the CDR3, is EAGVAQSPRYKIIEKRQSVAFWCNPISGHATLYWYQQILGQGPKLLIQFQNNGVVDDSQLPKDRFSAERLKGVDSTLKIQPAKLEDSAVYLCASSSLAKGTDTQYFGPGTRLTVL.

V and J are TRBV18 and TRBJ1-3; D gene uncertain. V shed 2 bases and J shed 0 bases, with 8 bases lying between them. The CDR3 spans 15 residues. The germline CDR1 and CDR2 sequences are KGHSH and LQKENI. Here the CDR3 reads CASSPEVRSGNTIYF. As DNA, the CDR3 is TGTGCCAGCTCACCAGAGGTACGCTCTGGAAACACCATATATTTT. Together with reference TRBV18 and TRBJ1-3, the CDR3 gives the full variable domain: NAGVMQNPRHLVRRRGQEARLRCSPMKGHSHVYWYRQLPEEGLKFMVYLQKENIIDESGMPKERFSAEFPKEGPSILRIQQVVRGDSAAYFCASSPEVRSGNTIYFGEGSWLTVV.

The gene calls are TRBV11-1 and TRBJ2-1, with D uncertain. The CDR3 extends over 16 amino acids. The V end was cut by 5 bases, the J end by 5 bases, with 19 bases between. Germline loops: CDR1 SGHAT, CDR2 FQDESV (reference sequence). The CDR3, as DNA: TGTGCCAGCAGCCCCCGACTGCGCGGTGGGGACAATGAGCAGTTCTTC. Translated: CASSPRLRGGDNEQFF.